The clone carrying this T cell receptor (beta chain) was counted at least ten times. The antigen remains unidentified. The data are from a study of identical twins. Notes on the study in general: Invariant MAIT and iNKT cells may have partly biased zero-insertion analyses. Rather than following the same donors, the conclusions depended on cross-sectional statistical analysis.

MiXCR was run by TCRdb on the 5' RACE reads, yielding one entry per CDR3 protein. Of some 660,000 distinct CDR3 sequences listed, roughly 8% are singletons. Germline V gives CDR1 LGHNA, CDR2 YSLEER. The V gene end was trimmed by 1 base and the J gene end by 4 bases; junction bases not matched to a gene: 5. The CDR3 is made up of 15 amino acids. This sample was also put to use in a study of yellow fever vaccine responses in identical twins.

Specimen: PBMCs. The V call is TRBV4-3, the J call TRBJ2-7; 9 bases line up with TRBD2. This TCR was sampled from a woman between 18 and 30 years old in good health. The CDR3 reads CASSQGNSGSYEQYF. In DNA form, the CDR3 reads TGCGCCAGCAGCCAAGGGAATAGCGGGAGTTACGAGCAGTACTTC.